This TCR beta chain was found in a study of PD-1 blockade in classical Hodgkin lymphoma. Study conclusions and caveats: Newly diagnosed patients were reported to exhibit reduced baseline TCR diversity relative to healthy donors.

Note on this clone: Antigen unknown.

CDR1 and CDR2 from the germline V gene are SGHTA and FQGNSA. The CDR3 has 12 residues. Trimming shortened V by 2 bases and J by 10 bases, and 11 bases separated the two germline ends. Data came from immunoSEQ multiplex PCR; TCRdb stores just in-frame clones and leaves some out. The sample lists more than 30,000 clones, 76% occurring once. Each patient experienced a relapse that followed autologous stem cell transplantation, and brentuximab vedotin exposure varied. Patients reached a best response of complete response, partial response or progressive disease. This clonotype originated in a human donor with classical Hodgkin lymphoma. The sequencing here drew on peripheral blood mononuclear cells (PBMCs), taken before the second cycle of nivolumab. The chain uses TRBV7-2 and TRBJ1-2; D possibly corresponds to TRBD1 (5 bases). The CDR3 DNA reads as TGTGCCAGCAGCTTAAGGGACTCCCACTACACCTTC. Translation gives CASSLRDSHYTF.